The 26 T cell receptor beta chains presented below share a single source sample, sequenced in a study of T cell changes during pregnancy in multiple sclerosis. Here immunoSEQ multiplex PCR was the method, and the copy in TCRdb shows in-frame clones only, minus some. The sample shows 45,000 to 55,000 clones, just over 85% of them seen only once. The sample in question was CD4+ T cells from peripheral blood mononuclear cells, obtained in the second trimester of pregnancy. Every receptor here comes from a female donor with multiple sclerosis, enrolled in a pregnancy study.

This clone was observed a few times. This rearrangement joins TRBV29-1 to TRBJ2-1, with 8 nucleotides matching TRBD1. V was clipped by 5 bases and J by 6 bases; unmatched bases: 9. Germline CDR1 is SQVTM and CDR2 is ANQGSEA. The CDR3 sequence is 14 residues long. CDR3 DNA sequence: TGCAGCGTTAGAGACAGGGGATGGAGCAATGAGCAGTTCTTC. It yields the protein CSVRDRGWSNEQFF.

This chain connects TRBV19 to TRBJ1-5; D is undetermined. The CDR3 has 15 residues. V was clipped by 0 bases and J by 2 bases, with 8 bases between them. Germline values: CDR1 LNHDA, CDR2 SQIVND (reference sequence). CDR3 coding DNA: TGTGCCAGTAGTATAGATTATAGAGGCAATCAGCCCCAGCATTTT. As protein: CASSIDYRGNQPQHF.

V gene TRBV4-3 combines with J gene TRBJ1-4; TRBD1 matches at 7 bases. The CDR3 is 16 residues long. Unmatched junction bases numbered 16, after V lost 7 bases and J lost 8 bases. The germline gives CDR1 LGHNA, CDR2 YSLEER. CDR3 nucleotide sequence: TGCGCCAGCACCCTTTATTACACAGGGGATAGGGAAAAACTGTTTTTT. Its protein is CASTLYYTGDREKLFF.

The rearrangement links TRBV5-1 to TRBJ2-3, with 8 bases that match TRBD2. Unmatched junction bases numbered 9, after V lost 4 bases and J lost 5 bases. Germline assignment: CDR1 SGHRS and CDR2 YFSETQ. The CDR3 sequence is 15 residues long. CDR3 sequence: CASSPLAAEGDTQYF. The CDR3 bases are TGCGCCAGCAGCCCACTAGCGGCAGAGGGAGATACGCAGTATTTT.

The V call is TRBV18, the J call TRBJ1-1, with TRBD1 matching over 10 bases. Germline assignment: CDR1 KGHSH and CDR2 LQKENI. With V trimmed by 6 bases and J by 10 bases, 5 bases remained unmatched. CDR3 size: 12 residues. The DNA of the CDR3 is TGTGCCAGCTCGTTCCGACAGGGGGCAGCTTTCTTT. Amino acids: CASSFRQGAAFF.

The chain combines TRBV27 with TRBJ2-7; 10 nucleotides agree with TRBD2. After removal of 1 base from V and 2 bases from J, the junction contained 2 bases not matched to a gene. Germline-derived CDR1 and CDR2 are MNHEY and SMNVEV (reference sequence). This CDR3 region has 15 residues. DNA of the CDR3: TGTGCCAGCAGTTTATTAACTAGCGGGACCTACGAGCAGTACTTC. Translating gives CASSLLTSGTYEQYF.

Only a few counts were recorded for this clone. This chain's CDR3 is CASSPGQGGGEKLFF. The CDR3 DNA sequence: TGTGCCAGCAGCCCGGGACAGGGGGGAGGTGAAAAACTGTTTTTT. J is TRBJ1-4 and V is TRBV5-8; 11 bases fit TRBD1. This CDR3 region has 15 residues. Germline assignment: CDR1 SGHTS and CDR2 YDEGEE. Germline trimming cut 4 bases from V and 7 bases from J; bases unmatched to any gene: 6.

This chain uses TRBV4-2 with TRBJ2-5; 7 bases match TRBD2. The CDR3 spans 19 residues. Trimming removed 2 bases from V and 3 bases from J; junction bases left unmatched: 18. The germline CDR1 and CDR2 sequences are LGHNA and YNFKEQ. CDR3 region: CASSQSAGGRARLEETQYF. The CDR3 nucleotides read TGTGCCAGCAGCCAAAGTGCAGGAGGGAGGGCTAGGCTGGAAGAGACCCAGTACTTC.

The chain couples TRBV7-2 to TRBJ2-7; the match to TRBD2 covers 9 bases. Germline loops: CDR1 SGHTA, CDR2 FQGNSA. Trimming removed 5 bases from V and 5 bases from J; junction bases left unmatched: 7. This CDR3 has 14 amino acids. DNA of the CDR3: TGTGCCAGCAGCCTCAAGCTAGCGGGAAACGAGCAGTACTTC. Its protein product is CASSLKLAGNEQYF.

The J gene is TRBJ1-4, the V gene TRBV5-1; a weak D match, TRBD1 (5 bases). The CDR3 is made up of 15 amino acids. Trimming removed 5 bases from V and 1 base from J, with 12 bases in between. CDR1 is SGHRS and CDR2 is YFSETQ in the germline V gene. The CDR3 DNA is TGCGCCAGCAGAGATCCGGGGGTAACTAATGAAAAACTGTTTTTT. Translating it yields CASRDPGVTNEKLFF.

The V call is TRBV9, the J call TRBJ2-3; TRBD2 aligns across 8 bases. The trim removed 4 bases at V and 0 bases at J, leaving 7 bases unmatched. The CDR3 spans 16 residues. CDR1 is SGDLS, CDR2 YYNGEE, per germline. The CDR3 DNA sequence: TGTGCCAGCAGCTCTTTAGTAGCGGGGAGCACAGATACGCAGTATTTT. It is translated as CASSSLVAGSTDTQYF.

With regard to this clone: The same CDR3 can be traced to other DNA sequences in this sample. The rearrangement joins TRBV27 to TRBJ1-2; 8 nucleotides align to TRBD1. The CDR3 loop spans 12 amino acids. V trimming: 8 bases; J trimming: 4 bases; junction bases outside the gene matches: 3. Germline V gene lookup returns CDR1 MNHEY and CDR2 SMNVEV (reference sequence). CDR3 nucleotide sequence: TGTGCCAGCCGTACAGGGGGCTATGGCTACACCTTC. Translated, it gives CASRTGGYGYTF.

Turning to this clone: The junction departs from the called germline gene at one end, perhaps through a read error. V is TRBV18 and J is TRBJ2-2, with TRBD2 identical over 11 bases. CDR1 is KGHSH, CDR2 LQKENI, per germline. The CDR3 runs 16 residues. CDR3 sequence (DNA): TGTGCCAGCTCCCCACTAGCGGGAGTCGGAACCGGGGAGCTGTTTTTT. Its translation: CASSPLAGVGTGELFF.

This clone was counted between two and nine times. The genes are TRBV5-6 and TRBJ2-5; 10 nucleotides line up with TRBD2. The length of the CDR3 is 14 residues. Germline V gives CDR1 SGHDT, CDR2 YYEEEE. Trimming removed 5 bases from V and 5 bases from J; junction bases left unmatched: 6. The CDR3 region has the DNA TGTGCCAGCAGTTCGGGACTAGCGTACGAGACCCAGTACTTC. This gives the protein CASSSGLAYETQYF.

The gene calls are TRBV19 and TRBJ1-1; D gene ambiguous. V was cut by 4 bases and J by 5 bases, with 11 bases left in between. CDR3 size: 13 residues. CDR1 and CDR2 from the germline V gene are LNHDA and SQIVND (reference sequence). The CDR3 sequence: CASSKVRDTEAFF. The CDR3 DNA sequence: TGTGCCAGTAGTAAGGTCCGGGATACTGAAGCTTTCTTT.

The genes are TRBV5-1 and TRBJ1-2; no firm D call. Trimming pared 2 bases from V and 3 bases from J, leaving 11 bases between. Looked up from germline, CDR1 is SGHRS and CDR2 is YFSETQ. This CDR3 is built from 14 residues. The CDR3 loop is CASSFDGVDYGYTF. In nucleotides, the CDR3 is TGCGCCAGCAGCTTCGATGGAGTCGACTATGGCTACACCTTC.

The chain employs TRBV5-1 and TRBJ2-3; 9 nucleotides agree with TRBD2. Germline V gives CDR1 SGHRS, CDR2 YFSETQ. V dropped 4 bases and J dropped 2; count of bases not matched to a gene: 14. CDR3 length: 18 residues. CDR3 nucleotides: TGCGCCAGCAGCCCATCTTGGGATTTAGCGGGAGTCACAGATACGCAGTATTTT. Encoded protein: CASSPSWDLAGVTDTQYF.

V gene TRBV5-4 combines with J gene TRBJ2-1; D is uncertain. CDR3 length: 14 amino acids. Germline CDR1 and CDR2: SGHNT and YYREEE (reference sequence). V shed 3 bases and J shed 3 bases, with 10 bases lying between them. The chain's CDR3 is CASSSPRVYNEQFF. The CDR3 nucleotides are TGTGCCAGCAGCTCACCGAGAGTCTACAATGAGCAGTTCTTC.

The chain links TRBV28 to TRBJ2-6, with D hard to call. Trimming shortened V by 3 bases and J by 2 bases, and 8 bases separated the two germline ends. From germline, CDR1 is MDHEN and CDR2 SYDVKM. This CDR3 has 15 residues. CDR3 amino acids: CASSFQRPGANVLTF. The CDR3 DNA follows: TGTGCCAGCAGTTTCCAGCGCCCTGGGGCCAACGTCCTGACTTTC.

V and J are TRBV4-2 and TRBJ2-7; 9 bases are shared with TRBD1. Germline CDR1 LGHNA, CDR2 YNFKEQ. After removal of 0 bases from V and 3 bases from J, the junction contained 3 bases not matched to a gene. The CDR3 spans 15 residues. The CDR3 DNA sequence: TGTGCCAGCAGCCAAGAAGCGGGACAGGGCTACGAGCAGTACTTC. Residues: CASSQEAGQGYEQYF.

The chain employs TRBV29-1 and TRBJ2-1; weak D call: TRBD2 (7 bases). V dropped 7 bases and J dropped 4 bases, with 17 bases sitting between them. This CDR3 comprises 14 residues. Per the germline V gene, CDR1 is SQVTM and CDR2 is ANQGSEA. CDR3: CSARGRGPYNEQFF. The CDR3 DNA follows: TGCAGCGCCCGTGGGCGGGGGCCATACAATGAGCAGTTCTTC.

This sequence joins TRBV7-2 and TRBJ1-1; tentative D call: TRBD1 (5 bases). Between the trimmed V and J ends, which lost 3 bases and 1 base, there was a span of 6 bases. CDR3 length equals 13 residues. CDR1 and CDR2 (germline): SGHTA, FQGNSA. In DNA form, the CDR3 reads TGTGCCAGCAGCTTCACAGGGAACACTGAAGCTTTCTTT. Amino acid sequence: CASSFTGNTEAFF.

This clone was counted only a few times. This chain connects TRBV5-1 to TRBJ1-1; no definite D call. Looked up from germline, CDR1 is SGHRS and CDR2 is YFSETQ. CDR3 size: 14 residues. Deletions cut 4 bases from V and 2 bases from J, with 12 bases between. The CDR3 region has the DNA TGCGCCAGCAGCGGGTGGACGGGAAACACTGAAGCTTTCTTT. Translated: CASSGWTGNTEAFF. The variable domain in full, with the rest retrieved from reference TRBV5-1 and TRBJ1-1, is KAGVTQTPRYLIKTRGQQVTLSCSPISGHRSVSWYQQTPGQGLQFLFEYFSETQRNKGNFPGRFSGRQFSNSRSEMNVSTLELGDSALYLCASSGWTGNTEAFFGQGTRLTVV.

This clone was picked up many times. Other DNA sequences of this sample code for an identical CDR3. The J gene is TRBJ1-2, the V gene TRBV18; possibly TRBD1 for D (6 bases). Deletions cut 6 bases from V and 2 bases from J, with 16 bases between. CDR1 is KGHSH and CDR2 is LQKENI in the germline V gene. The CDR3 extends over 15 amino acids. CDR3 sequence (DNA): TGTGCCAGCTCCCAAGAGCAGGGGTCAAACTATGGCTACACCTTC. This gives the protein CASSQEQGSNYGYTF. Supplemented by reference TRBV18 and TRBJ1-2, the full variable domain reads NAGVMQNPRHLVRRRGQEARLRCSPMKGHSHVYWYRQLPEEGLKFMVYLQKENIIDESGMPKERFSAEFPKEGPSILRIQQVVRGDSAAYFCASSQEQGSNYGYTFGSGTRLTVV.

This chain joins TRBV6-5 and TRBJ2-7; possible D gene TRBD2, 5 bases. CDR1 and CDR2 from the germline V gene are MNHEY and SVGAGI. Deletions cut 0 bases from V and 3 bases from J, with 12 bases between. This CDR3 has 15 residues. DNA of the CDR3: TGTGCCAGCAGTTACTCAATCTACGGACTCTACGAGCAGTACTTC. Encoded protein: CASSYSIYGLYEQYF.

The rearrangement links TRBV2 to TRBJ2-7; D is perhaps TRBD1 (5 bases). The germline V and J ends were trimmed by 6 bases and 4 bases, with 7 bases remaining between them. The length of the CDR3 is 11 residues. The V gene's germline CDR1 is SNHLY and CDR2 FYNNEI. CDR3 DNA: TGTGCCAGCAGCGCAGGGTACGAGCAGTACTTC. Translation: CASSAGYEQYF. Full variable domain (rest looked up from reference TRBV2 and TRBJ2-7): EPEVTQTPSHQVTQMGQEVILRCVPISNHLYFYWYRQILGQKVEFLVSFYNNEISEKSEIFDDQFSVERPDGSNFTLKIRSTKLEDSAMYFCASSAGYEQYFGPGTRLTVT.